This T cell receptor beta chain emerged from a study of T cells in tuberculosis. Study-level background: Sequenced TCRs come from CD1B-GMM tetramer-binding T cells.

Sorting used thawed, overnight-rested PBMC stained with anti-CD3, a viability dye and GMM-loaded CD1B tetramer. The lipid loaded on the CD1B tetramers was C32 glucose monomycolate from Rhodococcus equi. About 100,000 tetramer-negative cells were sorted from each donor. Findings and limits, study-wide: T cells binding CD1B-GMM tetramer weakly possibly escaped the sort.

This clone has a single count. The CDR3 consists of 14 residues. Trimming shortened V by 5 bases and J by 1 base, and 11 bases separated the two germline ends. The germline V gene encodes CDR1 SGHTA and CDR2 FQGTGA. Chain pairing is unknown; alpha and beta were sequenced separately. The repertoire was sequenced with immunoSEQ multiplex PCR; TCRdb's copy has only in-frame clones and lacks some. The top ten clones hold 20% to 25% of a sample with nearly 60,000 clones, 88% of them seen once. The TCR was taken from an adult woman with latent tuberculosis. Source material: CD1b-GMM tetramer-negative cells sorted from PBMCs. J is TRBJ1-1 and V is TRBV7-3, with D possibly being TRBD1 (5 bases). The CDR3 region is CASSKGAGNTEAFF. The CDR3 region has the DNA TGTGCCAGCAGCAAAGGGGCCGGGAACACTGAAGCTTTCTTT.